This T cell receptor (beta chain) was sequenced in a study of Tregs in tolerant kidney transplant recipients. Notes on the study in general: Biological reproducibility was not directly addressed in this study.

This clone was recorded only once. No antigen is known for it. Assay used: immunoSEQ multiplex PCR; TCRdb lists only in-frame clones, some missing. Among approximately 100,000 clones listed, over 85% were seen once. Unstimulated regulatory T cells (CD4+CD25+CD127-), CD4+CD25- non-regulatory cells, CD4 and CD8 cells were FACS-sorted from thawed PBMCs. CDR1 MNHNS and CDR2 SASEGT come from the germline V gene. Trimming cost V 2 bases and J 3 bases, with 11 bases left between them. The CDR3 totals 14 residues. The receptor comes from a human donor who received a combined kidney and bone marrow transplant. The material sequenced was CD4+ T cells from blood, taken before the transplant. The rearrangement joins TRBV6-1 to TRBJ2-7; D call uncertain. This CDR3 is CASSELNFLYEQYF. CDR3 coding DNA: TGTGCCAGCAGTGAACTGAACTTTCTCTACGAGCAGTACTTC.